Following are 11 T cell receptor beta chains from one sample sequenced in a study of blood T cell repertoires in COVID-19. Data came from immunoSEQ multiplex PCR; TCRdb stores just in-frame clones and leaves some out. The sample has 250,000 to 350,000 clones; around 91% are singletons. The sample was peripheral blood. The receptor set was obtained from a woman in her fifties or sixties with acute or convalescent COVID-19.

V is TRBV19 and J is TRBJ1-1; D perhaps matches TRBD1 (6 bases). Per the germline V gene, CDR1 is LNHDA and CDR2 is SQIVND (reference sequence). The germline V and J ends were trimmed by 8 bases and 3 bases, with 13 bases remaining between them. The CDR3 is made up of 13 amino acids. CDR3 bases: TGTGCCAGTGGGACATTAGGGGACACTGAAGCTTTCTTT. It specifies CASGTLGDTEAFF.

A note on this clone: Other DNA sequences of this sample code for an identical CDR3. The chain recombines TRBV9 with TRBJ2-1, with 9 bases identical to TRBD1. V trimming: 2 bases; J trimming: 1 base; junction bases outside the gene matches: 1. The V gene's germline CDR1 is SGDLS and CDR2 YYNGEE. The CDR3 sequence is 15 residues long. As DNA, the CDR3 is TGTGCCAGCAGCGTCGGACAGGGGTCCTACAATGAGCAGTTCTTC. It translates to CASSVGQGSYNEQFF.

In this sample, this clone turned up a few times. The rearrangement joins TRBV7-9 to TRBJ1-6; no reliable D call. The germline V gene has CDR1 SEHNR and CDR2 FQNEAQ (reference sequence). The CDR3 sequence is 14 residues long. Between the trimmed V and J ends, which lost 5 bases and 7 bases, there was a span of 12 bases. The CDR3 sequence: CASSPVRENSPLHF. In DNA, the CDR3 is TGTGCCAGCAGCCCCGTACGGGAGAATTCACCCCTCCACTTT. The full variable domain, its missing parts supplied by reference TRBV7-9 and TRBJ1-6, is DTGVSQNPRHKITKRGQNVTFRCDPISEHNRLYWYRQTLGQGPEFLTYFQNEAQLEKSRLLSDRFSAERPKGSFSTLEIQRTEQGDSAMYLCASSPVRENSPLHFGNGTRLTVT.

This chain links TRBV28 with TRBJ2-7, with 9 bases matching TRBD2. Trimming took 6 bases from V and 0 from J; bases not matched to a gene: 3. Germline-derived CDR1 and CDR2 are MDHEN and SYDVKM. The CDR3 is 14 residues long. CDR3 bases: TGTGCCAGCAGATCTAGCGGGATCTCCTACGAGCAGTACTTC. Translation: CASRSSGISYEQYF.

V gene TRBV3-1 (or the pseudogene TRBV3-2) combines with J gene TRBJ2-7, with 11 bases lining up with TRBD2. The CDR3 covers 15 residues. Unmatched junction bases numbered 1, after V lost 0 bases and J lost 3 bases. Germline values: CDR1 LGHDT, CDR2 YNNKEL (reference sequence). CDR3 DNA: TGTGCCAGCAGCCAAGAGGGACTAGCGGTCTACGAGCAGTACTTC. It encodes CASSQEGLAVYEQYF.

The chain combines TRBV2 with TRBJ2-2, with 12 nucleotides matching TRBD1. J was trimmed by 4 bases and V by 6 bases; bases with no gene match: 0. Germline V CDR1 and CDR2: SNHLY, FYNNEI. The CDR3 covers 14 residues. CDR3 nucleotide sequence: TGTGCCAGCAGGGGACAGGGGGCCACCGGGGAGCTGTTTTTT. Its translation: CASRGQGATGELFF.

V gene TRBV18 combines with J gene TRBJ1-3, with D hard to call. V shed 2 bases and J shed 0 bases, with 8 bases lying between them. This CDR3 comprises 15 residues. Per the germline V gene, CDR1 is KGHSH and CDR2 is LQKENI. In DNA form, the CDR3 reads TGTGCCAGCTCACCAGTACTGAACTCTGGAAACACCATATATTTT. Its protein product is CASSPVLNSGNTIYF.

CDR3 sequence (DNA): TGTGCCAGCCGCCGGGACAGGGTTGAAAATGAAAAACTGTTTTTT. It translates to CASRRDRVENEKLFF. The chain joins TRBV6-5 to TRBJ1-4; 9 bases fit TRBD1. The CDR3 length is 15 residues. V lost 8 bases, J lost 5 bases, and 9 bases stayed unmatched. Germline lookup yields CDR1 MNHEY and CDR2 SVGAGI.

The chain has TRBV23-1 and TRBJ1-5, with TRBD1 matching 8 bases. TRBV23-1 counts as an open reading frame of uncertain function. The CDR3 totals 18 residues. Germline trimming cut 7 bases from V and 0 bases from J; bases unmatched to any gene: 14. CDR3 region: CASTRGWTGSHSNQPQHF. CDR3 sequence (DNA): TGCGCCAGCACCAGAGGGTGGACAGGGAGCCATAGCAATCAGCCCCAGCATTTT.

This chain links TRBV28 with TRBJ2-5; no definite D call. Germline CDR1 MDHEN, CDR2 SYDVKM. V lost 8 bases, J lost 1 base, and 23 bases lay in between. This CDR3 contains 17 residues. DNA of the CDR3: TGTGCCAGCGGCAGATTAGGAGCGAGTAGTTTCCAAGAGACCCAGTACTTC. Amino acids: CASGRLGASSFQETQYF.

The chain couples TRBV28 to TRBJ2-7; D gene unclear. V was trimmed by 5 bases and J by 3 bases, leaving 8 bases between them. The CDR3 runs to 12 residues. Germline V gives CDR1 MDHEN, CDR2 SYDVKM. For the CDR3, the DNA is TGTGCCAGCAGTCCCTCAGTCTACGAGCAGTACTTC. It is translated as CASSPSVYEQYF.